The 7 T cell receptor beta chains given below trace back to one sample, sequenced in a study of blood T cell repertoires in COVID-19. Sequencing was performed with immunoSEQ multiplex PCR; in TCRdb, only in-frame clones are kept and a portion is missing. The sample shows fewer than 300,000 clones, roughly 86% of them seen only once. The specimen was peripheral blood. The receptors were gathered from a man aged 35 to 55 who had recovered from COVID-19.

The CDR3 loop reads CASSLGSTLGATGELFF. CDR3 in DNA: TGCGCCAGCAGCTTGGGGTCAACCCTAGGGGCCACCGGGGAGCTGTTTTTT. The chain combines TRBV5-1 with TRBJ2-2; possible D gene TRBD1, 5 bases. V lost 0 bases and J 4 bases, leaving 16 bases between the germline ends. This CDR3 region has 17 residues. In germline, CDR1 is SGHRS, CDR2 YFSETQ. Drawing the rest from reference TRBV5-1 and TRBJ2-2, the complete variable domain is KAGVTQTPRYLIKTRGQQVTLSCSPISGHRSVSWYQQTPGQGLQFLFEYFSETQRNKGNFPGRFSGRQFSNSRSEMNVSTLELGDSALYLCASSLGSTLGATGELFFGEGSRLTVL.

This clone showed up just a few times. The V and J genes are TRBV6-2 or TRBV6-3 and TRBJ1-2, with 8 positions matching TRBD1. The CDR3 loop spans 18 amino acids. CDR1 MNHEY and CDR2 SVGEGT come from the germline V gene. The ends lost 2 bases at V and 3 bases at J; junction bases unmatched: 14. The CDR3 DNA reads as TGTGCCAGCAGTTACGTCGTAGTCTATGGACAGGGCGACTATGGCTACACCTTC. It translates to CASSYVVVYGQGDYGYTF.

The chain uses TRBV10-1 and TRBJ1-2; TRBD1 is a possible D gene (5 bases). This CDR3 region has 13 residues. Germline CDR1 and CDR2: WNHNN and SYGVQD (reference sequence). Trimming left V 2 bases short and J 8 bases short, with 12 bases between. CDR3 DNA sequence: TGCGCCAGCAGTGAGGTAGCAGGGTACGGCTACACCTTC. Encoded protein: CASSEVAGYGYTF.

V gene TRBV7-9 combines with J gene TRBJ2-5, with a weak D call TRBD2 (5 bases). The CDR3 spans 14 residues. Germline V gene sequence: CDR1 SEHNR, CDR2 FQNEAQ (reference sequence). V was cut by 6 bases and J by 0 bases, with 11 bases left in between. CDR3 nucleotides: TGTGCCAGCAGTTCTAGGGAGTACCAAGAGACCCAGTACTTC. Protein sequence: CASSSREYQETQYF.

V is TRBV24-1 and J is TRBJ2-1; 9 positions agree with TRBD1. V trimming: 7 bases; J trimming: 4 bases; junction bases outside the gene matches: 7. Germline loops: CDR1 KGHDR, CDR2 SFDVKD. The CDR3 totals 15 residues. In DNA form, the CDR3 reads TGTGCCACCAGCGCGTCGGGGACAGGGTACAATGAGCAGTTCTTC. Translating it yields CATSASGTGYNEQFF.

This chain links TRBV19 with TRBJ1-6; D may be TRBD1 (6 bases). Germline V gives CDR1 LNHDA, CDR2 SQIVND (reference sequence). The length of the CDR3 is 13 residues. Trimming stripped 5 bases from V and 7 bases from J, with 9 bases between. The CDR3 spells CASSSDSNSPLHF. CDR3 nucleotides: TGTGCCAGTAGTTCGGACAGCAATTCACCCCTCCACTTT.

This rearrangement joins TRBV18 to TRBJ1-2, with D possibly TRBD1 on 5 matching bases. Trimming shortened V by 3 bases and J by 0 bases, and 11 bases separated the two germline ends. Germline V gene sequence: CDR1 KGHSH, CDR2 LQKENI. The CDR3 has 15 amino acids. The CDR3: CASSPDSSANYGYTF. CDR3 nucleotide sequence: TGTGCCAGCTCACCTGACAGTTCCGCTAACTATGGCTACACCTTC.